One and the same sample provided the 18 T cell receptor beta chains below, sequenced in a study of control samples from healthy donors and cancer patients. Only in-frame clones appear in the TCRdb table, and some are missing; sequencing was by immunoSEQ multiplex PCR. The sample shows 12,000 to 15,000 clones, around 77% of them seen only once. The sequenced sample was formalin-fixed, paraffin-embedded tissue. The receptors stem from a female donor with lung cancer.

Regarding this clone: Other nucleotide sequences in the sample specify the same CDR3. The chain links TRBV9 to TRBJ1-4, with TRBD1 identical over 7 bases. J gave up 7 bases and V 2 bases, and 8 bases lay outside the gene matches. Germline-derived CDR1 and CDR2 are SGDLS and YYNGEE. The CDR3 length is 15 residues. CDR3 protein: CASSVNRGGSEKLFF. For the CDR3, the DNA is TGTGCCAGCAGCGTTAACAGGGGAGGCAGTGAAAAACTGTTTTTT. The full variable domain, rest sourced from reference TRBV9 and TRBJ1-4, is DSGVTQTPKHLITATGQRVTLRCSPRSGDLSVYWYQQSLDQGLQFLIQYYNGEERAKGNILERFSAQQFPDLHSELNLSSLELGDSALYFCASSVNRGGSEKLFFGSGTQLSVL.

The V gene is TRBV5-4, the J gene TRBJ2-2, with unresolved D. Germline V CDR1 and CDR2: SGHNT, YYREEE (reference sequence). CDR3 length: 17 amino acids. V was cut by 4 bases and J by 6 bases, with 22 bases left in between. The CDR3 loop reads CASSPRLVGEPPGELFF. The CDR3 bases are TGTGCCAGCAGCCCACGGCTGGTCGGTGAGCCCCCCGGGGAGCTGTTTTTT.

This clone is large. The CDR3 DNA is TGTGCCAGCGGGGAGACAGGCCTAAATGAAAAACTGTTTTTT. It codes for CASGETGLNEKLFF. The V call is TRBV14, the J call TRBJ1-4, with D possibly TRBD1 on 6 matching bases. The CDR3 is 14 amino acids. Trimming stripped 8 bases from V and 5 bases from J, with 15 bases between. The germline V gene has CDR1 SGHDN and CDR2 FVKESK.

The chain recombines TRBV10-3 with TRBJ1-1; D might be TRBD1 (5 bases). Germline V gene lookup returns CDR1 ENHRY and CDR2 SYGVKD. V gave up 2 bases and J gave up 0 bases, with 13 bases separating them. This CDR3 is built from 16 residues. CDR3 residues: CAISEGGGVMNTEAFF. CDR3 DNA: TGTGCCATCAGTGAGGGGGGGGGTGTGATGAACACTGAAGCTTTCTTT.

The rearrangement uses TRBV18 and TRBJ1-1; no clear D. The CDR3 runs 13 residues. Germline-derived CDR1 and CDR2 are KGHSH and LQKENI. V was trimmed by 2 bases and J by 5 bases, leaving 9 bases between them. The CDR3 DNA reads TGTGCCAGCTCACCAGGGGTATGGACTGAAGCTTTCTTT. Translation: CASSPGVWTEAFF.

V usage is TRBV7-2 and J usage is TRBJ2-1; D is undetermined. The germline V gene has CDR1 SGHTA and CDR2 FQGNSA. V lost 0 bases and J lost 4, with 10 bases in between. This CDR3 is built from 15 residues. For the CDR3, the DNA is TGTGCCAGCAGCTTAGCCCACGGTTATTACAATGAGCAGTTCTTC. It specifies CASSLAHGYYNEQFF. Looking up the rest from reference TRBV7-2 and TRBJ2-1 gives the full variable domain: GAGVSQSPSNKVTEKGKDVELRCDPISGHTALYWYRQSLGQGLEFLIYFQGNSAPDKSGLPSDRFSAERTGGSVSTLTIQRTQQEDSAVYLCASSLAHGYYNEQFFGPGTRLTVL.

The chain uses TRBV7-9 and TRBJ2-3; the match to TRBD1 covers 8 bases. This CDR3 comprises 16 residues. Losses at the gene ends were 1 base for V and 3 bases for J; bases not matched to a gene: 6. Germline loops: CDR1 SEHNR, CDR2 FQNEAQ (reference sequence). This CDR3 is CASSLGAGGRTDTQYF. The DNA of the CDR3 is TGTGCCAGCAGCTTAGGAGCAGGGGGCCGGACAGATACGCAGTATTTT.

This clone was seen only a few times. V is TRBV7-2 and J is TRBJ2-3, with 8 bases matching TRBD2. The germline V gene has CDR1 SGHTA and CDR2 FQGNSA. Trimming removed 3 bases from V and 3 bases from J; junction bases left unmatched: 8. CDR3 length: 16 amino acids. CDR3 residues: CASSFRPRGGTDTQYF. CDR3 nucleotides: TGTGCCAGCAGCTTCAGACCTCGGGGGGGGACAGATACGCAGTATTTT.

The CDR3 loop is CAWNARVTGYGYTF. The CDR3 DNA sequence: TGTGCCTGGAATGCCAGGGTGACAGGCTATGGCTACACCTTC. This chain connects TRBV30 to TRBJ1-2; tentative D call: TRBD1 (6 bases). Germline V lookup: CDR1 GTSNPN, CDR2 SVGIG (reference sequence). Trimming shortened V by 4 bases and J by 4 bases, and 16 bases separated the two germline ends. CDR3 size: 14 residues.

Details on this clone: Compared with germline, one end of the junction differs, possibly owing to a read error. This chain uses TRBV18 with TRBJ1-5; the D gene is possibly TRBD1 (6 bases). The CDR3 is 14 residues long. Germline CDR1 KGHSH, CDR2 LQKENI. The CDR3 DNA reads TGTGCCAGCTTACCAAATCAGGGGAATCAGCCCCAGCATTTT. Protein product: CASLPNQGNQPQHF.

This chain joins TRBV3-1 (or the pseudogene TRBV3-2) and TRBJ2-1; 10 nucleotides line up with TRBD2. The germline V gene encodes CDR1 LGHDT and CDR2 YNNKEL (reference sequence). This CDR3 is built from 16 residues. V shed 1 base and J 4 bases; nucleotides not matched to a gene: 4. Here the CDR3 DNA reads TGTGCCAGCAGCCAAGTTCTAGCGGGAGCATACAATGAGCAGTTCTTC. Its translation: CASSQVLAGAYNEQFF.

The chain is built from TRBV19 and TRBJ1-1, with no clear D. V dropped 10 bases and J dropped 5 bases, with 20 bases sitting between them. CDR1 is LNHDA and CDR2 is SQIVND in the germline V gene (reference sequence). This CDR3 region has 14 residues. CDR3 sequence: CAISAGGPRTEAFF. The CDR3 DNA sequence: TGTGCCATTTCAGCGGGAGGGCCGAGAACTGAAGCTTTCTTT.

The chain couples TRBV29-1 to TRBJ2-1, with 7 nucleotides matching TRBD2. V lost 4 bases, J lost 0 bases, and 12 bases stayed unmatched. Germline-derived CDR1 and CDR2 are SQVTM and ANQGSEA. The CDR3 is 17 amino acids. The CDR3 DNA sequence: TGCAGCGTTGGGGGGGGACTCAAAGTAAGCTCCTACAATGAGCAGTTCTTC. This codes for CSVGGGLKVSSYNEQFF.

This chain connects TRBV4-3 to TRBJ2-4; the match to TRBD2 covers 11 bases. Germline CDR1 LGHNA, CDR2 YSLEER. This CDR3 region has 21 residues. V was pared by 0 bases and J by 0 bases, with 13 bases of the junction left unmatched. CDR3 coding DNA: TGCGCCAGCAGCCAAGAATTGTACCCGGGACTAGCGGTTCTAGCCAAAAACATTCAGTACTTC. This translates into CASSQELYPGLAVLAKNIQYF.

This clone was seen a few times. The chain's CDR3 is CASSPGTANTGELFF. CDR3 coding DNA: TGTGCCAGCAGCCCTGGGACGGCGAACACCGGGGAGCTGTTTTTT. V gene TRBV11-3 combines with J gene TRBJ2-2; D assignment may be TRBD1 or TRBD2 (5 bases each). The germline CDR1 and CDR2 sequences are SGHNT and YENEEA. The CDR3 contains 15 residues. With 5 bases removed from V and 0 bases from J, the gap between germline ends came to 10 bases. Full variable domain (missing parts from reference TRBV11-3 and TRBJ2-2): EAGVVQSPRYKIIEKKQPVAFWCNPISGHNTLYWYLQNLGQGPELLIRYENEEAVDDSQLPKDRFSAERLKGVDSTLKIQPAELGDSAVYLCASSPGTANTGELFFGEGSRLTVL.

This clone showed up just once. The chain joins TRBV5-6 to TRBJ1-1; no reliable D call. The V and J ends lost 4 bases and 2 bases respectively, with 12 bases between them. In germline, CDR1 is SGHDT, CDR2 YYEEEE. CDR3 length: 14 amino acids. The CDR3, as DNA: TGTGCCAGCAGCATGGCCCGGGCAAACACTGAAGCTTTCTTT. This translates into CASSMARANTEAFF.

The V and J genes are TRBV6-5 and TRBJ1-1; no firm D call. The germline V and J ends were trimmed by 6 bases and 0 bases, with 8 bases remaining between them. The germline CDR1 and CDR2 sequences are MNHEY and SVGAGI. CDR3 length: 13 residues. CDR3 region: CASSHRLNTEAFF. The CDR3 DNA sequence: TGTGCCAGCAGCCACAGATTGAACACTGAAGCTTTCTTT.

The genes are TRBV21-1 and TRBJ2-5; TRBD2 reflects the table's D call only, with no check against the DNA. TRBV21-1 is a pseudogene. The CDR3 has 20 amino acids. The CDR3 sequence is CASSKGSKRGGVSGSETQYF. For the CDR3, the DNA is TGTGCCAGCAGCAAAGGTTCCAAGCGGGGGGGCGTATCTGGTTCGGAGACCCAGTACTTC.